The clone carrying this T cell receptor (beta chain) was seen at least ten times. What it binds is unknown. This sample is drawn from a study of CD8 T cells in ankylosing spondylitis. The study's findings and limits: Characteristic of ankylosing spondylitis blood, it appeared, was a TCR beta motif comprising roughly 8 highly homologous variants.

There are 13 residues in the CDR3. Trimming cost V 5 bases and J 1 base, with 8 bases left between them. Germline CDR1 reads SEHNR; CDR2 reads FQNEAQ (reference sequence). Using quantitative 5'-RACE with molecular barcodes, the authors made TCR beta libraries. TCRdb re-analysed the 5' RACE reads in MiXCR, keeping a single row per CDR3 protein. Altogether about 140,000 distinct CDR3 sequences are present, just under 7.5% being singletons, with the ten largest covering around 12%. This sequence was found in a female donor with ankylosing spondylitis or in good health (not recorded which). The sample taken for sequencing was blood, either unsorted or a sorted T cell fraction (not recorded which). The chain has TRBV7-9 and TRBJ1-1; D ambiguous. The CDR3 loop reads CASSPDGNTEAFF. CDR3 nucleotide sequence: TGTGCCAGCAGCCCGGACGGGAACACTGAAGCTTTCTTT. Drawing the rest from reference TRBV7-9 and TRBJ1-1, the complete variable domain is DTGVSQNPRHKITKRGQNVTFRCDPISEHNRLYWYRQTLGQGPEFLTYFQNEAQLEKSRLLSDRFSAERPKGSFSTLEIQRTEQGDSAMYLCASSPDGNTEAFFGQGTRLTVV.